These T cell receptor beta chains were read from a single sample in a study of cytomegalovirus exposure and HLA in healthy donors. Clones were sequenced by immunoSEQ multiplex PCR, and TCRdb holds only the in-frame ones, with some missing. This sample has 190,000 or so clones, with 60% to 85% found just once. Specimen: PBMCs. The receptors come from a girl between 5 and 17 years old in good health and CMV-seropositive. CDR3s include the opening cysteine and the closing phenylalanine or tryptophan. A D gene is named only where the DNA matches it firmly. Clone size is not always given. Where it is, it says once, few, many or a class for expanded clones.

v_gene	d_gene	j_gene	abundance	CDR3aa	CDR3nt
TRBV13	.	TRBJ1-1	.	CASSSRGEGGTEAFF	TGTGCCAGCAGCTCACGTGGGGAGGGGGGCACTGAAGCTTTCTTT
TRBV11-2	.	TRBJ2-3	.	CASSPPGLSTDTQYF	TGTGCCAGCAGCCCACCGGGACTCTCCACAGATACGCAGTATTTT
TRBV6-1	.	TRBJ2-2	few	CASSGQVNTGELFF	TGTGCCAGCAGTGGACAAGTGAACACCGGGGAGCTGTTTTTT
TRBV19	.	TRBJ1-5	.	CASSPGLSNQPQHF	TGTGCCAGTAGCCCAGGATTGAGCAATCAGCCCCAGCATTTT
TRBV13	.	TRBJ2-3	.	CASSLGAPDTQYF	TGTGCCAGCAGCTTAGGAGCGCCCGATACGCAGTATTTT
TRBV11-1	TRBD1	TRBJ1-5	.	CASSPTGQGFQPQHF	TGTGCCAGCAGCCCCACGGGACAGGGGTTTCAGCCCCAGCATTTT
TRBV5-1	TRBD2	TRBJ2-3	.	CASSSGGPSSTDTQYF	TGCGCCAGCAGCAGCGGGGGGCCCTCTAGCACAGATACGCAGTATTTT
TRBV15	TRBD2	TRBJ2-2	.	CATSRGSGGGTGELFF	TGTGCCACCAGCAGGGGGTCGGGGGGGGGCACCGGGGAGCTGTTTTTT
TRBV19	TRBD1	TRBJ1-3	few	CASTTSPGGGNTIYF	TGTGCCAGTACTACTTCCCCAGGGGGTGGAAACACCATATATTTT
TRBV11-3	.	TRBJ2-5	.	CASSLEFSRRGGETQYF	TGTGCCAGCAGCTTAGAGTTTAGTCGCAGGGGCGGCGAGACCCAGTACTTC
TRBV30	.	TRBJ2-6	.	CAWSVGKVGGAGANVLTF	TGTGCCTGGAGTGTAGGGAAGGTAGGGGGGGCTGGGGCCAACGTCCTGACTTTC
TRBV7-8	TRBD2	TRBJ2-3	.	CASSATSGGRNTQYF	TGTGCCAGCAGCGCCACTAGCGGGGGGAGGAATACGCAGTATTTT
TRBV7-2	.	TRBJ2-7	.	CASSPNRAEQYF	TGTGCCAGCAGCCCCAACAGGGCCGAGCAGTACTTC
TRBV6-1	.	TRBJ1-6	.	CASSAGGGGVMSPLHF	TGTGCCAGCAGTGCCGGGGGTGGCGGGGTAATGTCACCCCTCCACTTT
TRBV2	.	TRBJ2-3	.	CASRVTDTQYF	TGTGCCAGCCGAGTCACAGATACGCAGTATTTT
TRBV9	.	TRBJ2-3	.	CASSVQVSDTQYF	TGTGCCAGCAGCGTACAGGTTTCAGATACGCAGTATTTT
TRBV5-1	TRBD2	TRBJ2-3	.	CASSLTGTSGETDTQYF	TGCGCCAGCAGCTTAACCGGGACTAGCGGGGAGACAGATACGCAGTATTTT
TRBV7-2	.	TRBJ1-2	.	CASTDLGGVGGYTF	TGTGCCAGCACCGACCTCGGGGGGGTGGGGGGCTACACCTTC
TRBV5-4	TRBD2	TRBJ2-1	few	CASSLELAGVYNEQFF	TGTGCCAGCAGCTTGGAGCTAGCGGGGGTGTACAATGAGCAGTTCTTC
TRBV9	.	TRBJ1-1	.	CASSVVGAGVAFF	TGTGCCAGCAGCGTAGTTGGAGCAGGGGTAGCTTTCTTT
TRBV4-3	TRBD2	TRBJ2-1	.	CASSQEALAGGKSYNEQFF	TGCGCCAGCAGCCAAGAGGCACTAGCGGGGGGTAAGTCCTACAATGAGCAGTTCTTC
TRBV4-1	.	TRBJ1-4	.	CASSQPVDRSGPLNEKLFF	TGCGCCAGCAGCCAACCTGTCGACAGGTCCGGCCCCCTAAATGAAAAACTGTTTTTT
TRBV2	.	TRBJ1-5	few	CASSPPLWGGGNQPQHF	TGTGCCAGCAGTCCCCCACTCTGGGGAGGTGGCAATCAGCCCCAGCATTTT
TRBV5-8	TRBD2	TRBJ2-3	.	CVSSLGLAGTDTQYF	TGTGTCAGCAGCTTGGGACTAGCGGGGACAGATACGCAGTATTTT
TRBV27	.	TRBJ1-6	few	CASRLGGNSPLHF	TGTGCCAGCAGATTAGGCGGAAATTCACCCCTCCACTTT
TRBV11-2	.	TRBJ2-4	.	CASSRMEGQQNIQYF	TGTGCCAGCAGCCGAATGGAGGGACAGCAAAACATTCAGTACTTC
TRBV19	TRBD1	TRBJ2-3	once	CASSDRGNTDTQYF	TGTGCCAGTTCGGACAGGGGGAACACAGATACGCAGTATTTT
TRBV27	.	TRBJ1-1	.	CASSVTGRGTEAFF	TGTGCCAGCAGTGTAACAGGGAGGGGCACTGAAGCTTTCTTT
TRBV14	.	TRBJ1-4	.	CASSRLGMSTNEKLFF	TGTGCCAGCAGCCGCCTGGGCATGTCCACTAATGAAAAACTGTTTTTT
TRBV9	.	TRBJ2-7	.	CASSVGPLSYEQYF	TGTGCCAGCAGCGTAGGGCCGCTTTCCTACGAGCAGTACTTC
TRBV6-5	TRBD2	TRBJ2-3	.	CASSWRGASTDTQYF	TGTGCCAGCAGTTGGCGGGGGGCGAGCACAGATACGCAGTATTTT
TRBV7-8	.	TRBJ1-5	.	CASSLDPALRQPQHF	TGTGCCAGCAGCTTAGATCCCGCACTGCGGCAGCCCCAGCATTTT
TRBV9	TRBD2	TRBJ2-2	.	CASSLTSWTGELFF	TGTGCCAGCAGCCTGACTAGCTGGACCGGGGAGCTGTTTTTT
TRBV19	.	TRBJ2-5	.	CASSSLRVGETQYF	TGTGCCAGTAGTAGCCTCAGGGTTGGGGAGACCCAGTACTTC
TRBV6-1	.	TRBJ2-3	.	CASARSTAQDTQYF	TGTGCCAGCGCTAGGTCGACGGCTCAAGATACGCAGTATTTT
TRBV12-2	.	TRBJ2-3	.	CASRLEERRGRLTDTQYF	TGTGCAAGTCGCTTAGAAGAGAGGCGGGGGCGCCTCACAGATACGCAGTATTTT
TRBV5-1	.	TRBJ1-3	.	CASSPSGEGNTIYF	TGCGCCAGCAGCCCTTCAGGGGAAGGAAACACCATATATTTT
TRBV13	TRBD2	TRBJ2-1	.	CASSQQRGGTDEQFF	TGTGCCAGCAGTCAACAGCGGGGGGGTACAGATGAGCAGTTCTTC
TRBV4-3	.	TRBJ2-7	.	CASSQGVGGPYEQYF	TGCGCCAGCAGCCAAGGGGTCGGGGGGCCCTACGAGCAGTACTTC
TRBV10-1	TRBD1	TRBJ1-1	.	CASSAGTANTEAFF	TGCGCCAGCAGTGCCGGGACAGCCAACACTGAAGCTTTCTTT
TRBV19	.	TRBJ2-7	.	CASSIGSRGPTSYEQYF	TGTGCCAGTAGTATAGGGTCGCGGGGCCCGACGTCCTACGAGCAGTACTTC
TRBV11-2	.	TRBJ1-1	few	CASSLAGTRGTEAFF	TGTGCCAGCAGCTTAGCCGGAACCCGGGGCACTGAAGCTTTCTTT
TRBV9	TRBD1	TRBJ2-1	few	CASSLTGTGYNEQFF	TGTGCCAGCAGCCTAACCGGGACAGGGTACAATGAGCAGTTCTTC
TRBV13	TRBD1	TRBJ2-4	.	CASSSDRGASGGVQYF	TGTGCCAGCAGCTCGGACAGGGGCGCCTCCGGGGGTGTTCAGTACTTC
TRBV6-6	.	TRBJ2-1	few	CARTRNASYNEQFF	TGTGCCAGGACCAGGAACGCTTCATACAATGAGCAGTTCTTC
TRBV4-3	.	TRBJ2-1	.	CASSRDKRVNEQFF	TGCGCCAGCAGCCGCGATAAGAGGGTGAATGAGCAGTTCTTC
TRBV27	TRBD1	TRBJ2-3	.	CASSGQGPDTQYF	TGTGCCAGCAGCGGACAGGGCCCAGATACGCAGTATTTT
TRBV27	TRBD1	TRBJ1-1	few	CASSFLNRGRGEAFF	TGTGCCAGCAGTTTCCTAAACAGGGGCCGGGGTGAAGCTTTCTTT
TRBV5-1	TRBD1	TRBJ1-5	few	CASSLKHAGGKDSNQPQHF	TGCGCCAGCAGCTTGAAACACGCAGGGGGTAAGGATAGCAATCAGCCCCAGCATTTT
TRBV14	.	TRBJ2-7	.	CASSQSLSSYEQYF	TGTGCCAGTAGCCAATCGCTAAGCTCCTACGAGCAGTACTTC
TRBV7-2	.	TRBJ1-6	.	CASSFDGGSSYNSPLHF	TGTGCCAGCAGCTTCGACGGGGGGAGCTCCTATAATTCACCCCTCCACTTT
TRBV7-2	TRBD1	TRBJ2-5	.	CASSPGQGAKTQYF	TGTGCCAGCAGCCCAGGACAGGGGGCAAAGACCCAGTACTTC
TRBV10-3	TRBD1	TRBJ2-3	.	CAISGTGTDTQYF	TGTGCCATCAGCGGGACAGGCACAGATACGCAGTATTTT
TRBV30	TRBD2	TRBJ2-2	once	CAGGTLAGGYTGELFF	TGTGCCGGGGGGACCCTAGCGGGGGGATACACCGGGGAGCTGTTTTTT